This TCR beta chain was captured in a study of T cell responses to AZD1222 COVID-19 vaccine. The table came from immunoSEQ multiplex PCR; TCRdb's copy has only in-frame clones and leaves some out. The sample records about 120,000 clones, approximately 89% being singletons. V shed 2 bases and J 1 base; nucleotides not matched to a gene: 9. The germline V gene encodes CDR1 SGDLS and CDR2 YYNGEE. This CDR3 has 18 amino acids. About this clone itself: Its antigen is currently unknown.

Study outcomes and limitations: No day 14 peak samples; only post-peak repertoires were characterized. Donors were largely white British and mainly female; clonal diversity was possibly underestimated.

The material was peripheral blood, obtained on day 0 of AZD1222 vaccination. This rearrangement joins TRBV9 to TRBJ2-3; TRBD2 aligns across 11 bases. The clonotype originates from an adult in good health. The CDR3 nucleotides are TGTGCCAGCAGCGTGGGGGCTAGCGGGAGGTGGGGCACAGATACGCAGTATTTT. Translation gives CASSVGASGRWGTDTQYF.